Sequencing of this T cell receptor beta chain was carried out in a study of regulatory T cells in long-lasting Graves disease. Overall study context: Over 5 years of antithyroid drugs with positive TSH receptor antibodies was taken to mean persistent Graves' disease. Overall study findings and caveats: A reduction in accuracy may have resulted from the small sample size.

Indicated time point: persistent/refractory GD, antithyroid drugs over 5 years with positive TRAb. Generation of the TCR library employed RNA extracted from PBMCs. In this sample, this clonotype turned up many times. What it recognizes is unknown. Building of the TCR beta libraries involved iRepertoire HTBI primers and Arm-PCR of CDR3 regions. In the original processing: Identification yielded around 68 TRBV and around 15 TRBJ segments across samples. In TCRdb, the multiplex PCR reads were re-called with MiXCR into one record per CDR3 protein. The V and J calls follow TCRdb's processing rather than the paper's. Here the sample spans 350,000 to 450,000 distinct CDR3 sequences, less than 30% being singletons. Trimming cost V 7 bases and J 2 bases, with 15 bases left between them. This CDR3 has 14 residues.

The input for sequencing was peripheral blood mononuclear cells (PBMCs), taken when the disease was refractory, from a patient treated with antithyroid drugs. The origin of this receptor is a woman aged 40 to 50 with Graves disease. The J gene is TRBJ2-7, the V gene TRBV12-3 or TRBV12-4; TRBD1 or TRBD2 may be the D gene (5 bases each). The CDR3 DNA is TGTGCCAGCACCTTTGGGGACGCAACCTACGAGCAGTACTTC. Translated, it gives CASTFGDATYEQYF.